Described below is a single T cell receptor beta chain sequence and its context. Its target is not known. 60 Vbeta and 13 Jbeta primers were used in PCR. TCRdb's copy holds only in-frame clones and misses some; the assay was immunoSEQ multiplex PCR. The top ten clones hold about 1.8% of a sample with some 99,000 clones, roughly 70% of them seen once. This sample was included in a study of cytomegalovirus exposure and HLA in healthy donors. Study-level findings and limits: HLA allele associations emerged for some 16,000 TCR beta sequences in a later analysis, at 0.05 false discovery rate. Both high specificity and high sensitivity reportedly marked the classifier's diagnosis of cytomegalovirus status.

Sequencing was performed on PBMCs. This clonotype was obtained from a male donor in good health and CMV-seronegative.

The CDR3 loop is CASSLAAGGLYEQYF. In nucleotides, the CDR3 is TGTGCCAGCAGCTTAGCGGCAGGGGGGTTGTACGAGCAGTACTTC. The chain links TRBV7-2 to TRBJ2-7; a weak D match, TRBD1 (7 bases). This CDR3 contains 15 residues. Germline V CDR1 and CDR2: SGHTA, FQGNSA. Trimming took 0 bases from V and 4 from J, leaving 13 bases between them.